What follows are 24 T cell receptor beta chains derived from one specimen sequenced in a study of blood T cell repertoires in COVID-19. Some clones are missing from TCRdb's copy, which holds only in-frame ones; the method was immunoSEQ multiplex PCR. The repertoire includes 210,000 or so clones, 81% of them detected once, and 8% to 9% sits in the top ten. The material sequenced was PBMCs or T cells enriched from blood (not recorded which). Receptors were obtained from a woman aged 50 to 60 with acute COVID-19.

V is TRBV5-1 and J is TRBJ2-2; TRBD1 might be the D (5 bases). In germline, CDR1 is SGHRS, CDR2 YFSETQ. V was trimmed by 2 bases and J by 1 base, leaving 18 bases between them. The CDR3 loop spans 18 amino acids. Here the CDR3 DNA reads TGCGCCAGCAGCTTTAGGGAAGGTGGAAGGGGGAACACCGGGGAGCTGTTTTTT. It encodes CASSFREGGRGNTGELFF. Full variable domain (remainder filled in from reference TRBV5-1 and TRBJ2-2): KAGVTQTPRYLIKTRGQQVTLSCSPISGHRSVSWYQQTPGQGLQFLFEYFSETQRNKGNFPGRFSGRQFSNSRSEMNVSTLELGDSALYLCASSFREGGRGNTGELFFGEGSRLTVL.

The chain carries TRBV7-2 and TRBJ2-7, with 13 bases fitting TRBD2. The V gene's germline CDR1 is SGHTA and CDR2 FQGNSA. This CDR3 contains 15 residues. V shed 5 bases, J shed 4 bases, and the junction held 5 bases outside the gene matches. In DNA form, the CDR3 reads TGTGCCAGCAGCCAATGGACTAGCGGGAGATACGAGCAGTACTTC. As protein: CASSQWTSGRYEQYF. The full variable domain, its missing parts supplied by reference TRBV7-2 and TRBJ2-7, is GAGVSQSPSNKVTEKGKDVELRCDPISGHTALYWYRQSLGQGLEFLIYFQGNSAPDKSGLPSDRFSAERTGGSVSTLTIQRTQQEDSAVYLCASSQWTSGRYEQYFGPGTRLTVT.

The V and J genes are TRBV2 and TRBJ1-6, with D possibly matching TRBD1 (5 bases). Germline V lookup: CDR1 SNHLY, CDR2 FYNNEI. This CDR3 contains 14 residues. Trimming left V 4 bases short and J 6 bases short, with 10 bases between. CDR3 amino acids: CASSAGDSNSPLHF. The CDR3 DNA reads TGTGCCAGCAGTGCAGGTGACAGTAATTCACCCCTCCACTTT.

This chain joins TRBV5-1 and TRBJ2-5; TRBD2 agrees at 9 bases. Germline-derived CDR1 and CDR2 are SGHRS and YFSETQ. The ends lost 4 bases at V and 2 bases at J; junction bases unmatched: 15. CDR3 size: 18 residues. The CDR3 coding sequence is TGCGCCAGCAGCGTGGGGGCGCTGGCGGGGGGGCTTCAAGAGACCCAGTACTTC. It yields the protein CASSVGALAGGLQETQYF. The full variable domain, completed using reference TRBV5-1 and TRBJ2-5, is KAGVTQTPRYLIKTRGQQVTLSCSPISGHRSVSWYQQTPGQGLQFLFEYFSETQRNKGNFPGRFSGRQFSNSRSEMNVSTLELGDSALYLCASSVGALAGGLQETQYFGPGTRLLVL.

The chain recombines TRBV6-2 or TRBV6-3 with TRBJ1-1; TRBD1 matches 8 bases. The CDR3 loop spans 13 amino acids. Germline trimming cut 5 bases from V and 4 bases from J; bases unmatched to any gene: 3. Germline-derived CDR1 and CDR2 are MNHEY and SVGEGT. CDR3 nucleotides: TGTGCCAGCAGTCGGACAGGGCTCACTGAAGCTTTCTTT. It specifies CASSRTGLTEAFF.

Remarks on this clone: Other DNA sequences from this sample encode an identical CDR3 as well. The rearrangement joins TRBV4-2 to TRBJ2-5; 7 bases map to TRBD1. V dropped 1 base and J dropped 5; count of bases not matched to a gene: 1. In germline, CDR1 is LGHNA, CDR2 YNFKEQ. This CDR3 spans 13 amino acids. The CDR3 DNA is TGTGCCAGCAGCCAAGTCAGGGGGGAGACCCAGTACTTC. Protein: CASSQVRGETQYF.

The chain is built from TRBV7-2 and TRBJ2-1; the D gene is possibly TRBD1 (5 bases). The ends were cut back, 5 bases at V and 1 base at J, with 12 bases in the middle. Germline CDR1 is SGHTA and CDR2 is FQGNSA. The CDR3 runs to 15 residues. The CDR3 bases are TGTGCCAGCAGCCCCCAGGGTATATCCTACAATGAGCAGTTCTTC. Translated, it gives CASSPQGISYNEQFF.

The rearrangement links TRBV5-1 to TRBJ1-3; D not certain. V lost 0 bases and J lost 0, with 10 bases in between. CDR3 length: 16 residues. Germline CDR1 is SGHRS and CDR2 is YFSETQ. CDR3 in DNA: TGCGCCAGCAGCTTGGCCGGGATGAGCTCTGGAAACACCATATATTTT. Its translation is CASSLAGMSSGNTIYF.

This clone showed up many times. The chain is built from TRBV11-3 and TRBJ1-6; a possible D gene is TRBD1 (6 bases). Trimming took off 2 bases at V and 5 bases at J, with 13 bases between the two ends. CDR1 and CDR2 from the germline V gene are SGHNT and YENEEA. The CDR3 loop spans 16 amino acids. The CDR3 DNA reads TGTGCCAGCAGCTTATCCAGGGGTTCTAATAATTCACCCCTCCACTTT. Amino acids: CASSLSRGSNNSPLHF.

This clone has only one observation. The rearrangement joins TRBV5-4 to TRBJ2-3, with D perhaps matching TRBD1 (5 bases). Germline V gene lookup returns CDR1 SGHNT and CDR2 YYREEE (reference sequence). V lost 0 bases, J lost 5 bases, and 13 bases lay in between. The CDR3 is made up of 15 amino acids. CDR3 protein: CASSLGQGVGDTQYF. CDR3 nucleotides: TGTGCCAGCAGCTTGGGGCAGGGCGTAGGAGATACGCAGTATTTT.

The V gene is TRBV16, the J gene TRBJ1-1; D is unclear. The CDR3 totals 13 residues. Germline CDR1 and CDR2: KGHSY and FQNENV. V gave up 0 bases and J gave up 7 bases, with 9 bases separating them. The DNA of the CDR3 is TGTGCCAGCAGCCAATCCTATGCGGTTGAAGCTTTCTTT. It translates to CASSQSYAVEAFF. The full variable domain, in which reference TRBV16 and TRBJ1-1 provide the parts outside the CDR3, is GEEVAQTPKHLVRGEGQKAKLYCAPIKGHSYVFWYQQVLKNEFKFLISFQNENVFDETGMPKERFSAKCLPNSPCSLEIQATKLEDSAVYFCASSQSYAVEAFFGQGTRLTVV.

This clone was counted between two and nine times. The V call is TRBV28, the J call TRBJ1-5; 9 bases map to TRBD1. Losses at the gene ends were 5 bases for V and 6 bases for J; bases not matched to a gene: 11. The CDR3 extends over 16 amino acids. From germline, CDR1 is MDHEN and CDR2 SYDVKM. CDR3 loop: CASSPSGTGFGQPQHF. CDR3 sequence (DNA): TGTGCCAGCAGTCCTTCCGGGACAGGGTTCGGTCAGCCCCAGCATTTT.

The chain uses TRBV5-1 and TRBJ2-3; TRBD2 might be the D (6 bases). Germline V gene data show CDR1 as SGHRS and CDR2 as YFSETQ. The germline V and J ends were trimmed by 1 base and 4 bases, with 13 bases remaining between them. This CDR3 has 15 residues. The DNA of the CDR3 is TGCGCCAGCAGCTTGCCGGGGGATCGGGCAGATACGCAGTATTTT. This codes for CASSLPGDRADTQYF.

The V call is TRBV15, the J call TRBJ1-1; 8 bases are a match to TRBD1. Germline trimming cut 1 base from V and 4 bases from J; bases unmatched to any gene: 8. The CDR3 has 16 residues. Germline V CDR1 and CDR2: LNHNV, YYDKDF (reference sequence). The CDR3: CATSRAPGQGRTEAFF. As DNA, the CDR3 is TGTGCCACCAGCAGAGCTCCCGGACAGGGACGCACTGAAGCTTTCTTT.

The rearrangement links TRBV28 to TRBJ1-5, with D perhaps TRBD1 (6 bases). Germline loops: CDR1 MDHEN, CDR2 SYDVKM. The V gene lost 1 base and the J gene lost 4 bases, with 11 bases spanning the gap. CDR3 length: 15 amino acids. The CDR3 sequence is CASSLLQGPNQPQHF. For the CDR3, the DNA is TGTGCCAGCAGTTTATTACAGGGTCCTAATCAGCCCCAGCATTTT.

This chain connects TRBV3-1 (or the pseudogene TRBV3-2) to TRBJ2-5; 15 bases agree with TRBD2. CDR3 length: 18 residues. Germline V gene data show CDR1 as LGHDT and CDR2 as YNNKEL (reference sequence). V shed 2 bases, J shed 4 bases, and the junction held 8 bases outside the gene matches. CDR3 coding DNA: TGTGCCAGCAGCCAAAAAAGGACTAGCGGGGGGGTTAGAGAGACCCAGTACTTC. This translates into CASSQKRTSGGVRETQYF.

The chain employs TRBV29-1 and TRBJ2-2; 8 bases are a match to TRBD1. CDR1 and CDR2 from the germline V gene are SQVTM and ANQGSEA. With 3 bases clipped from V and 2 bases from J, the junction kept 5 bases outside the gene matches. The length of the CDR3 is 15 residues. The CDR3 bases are TGCAGCGTTGAGGCGACAGGGGCCAACACCGGGGAGCTGTTTTTT. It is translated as CSVEATGANTGELFF.

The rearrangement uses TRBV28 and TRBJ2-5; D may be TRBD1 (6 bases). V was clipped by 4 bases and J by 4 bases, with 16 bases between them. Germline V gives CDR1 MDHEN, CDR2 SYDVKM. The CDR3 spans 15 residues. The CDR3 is CASSSLRAGVETQYF. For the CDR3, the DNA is TGTGCCAGCAGTTCCCTTAGGGCAGGGGTAGAGACCCAGTACTTC.

The CDR3 region is CASSFASVLSETQYF. DNA for the CDR3: TGTGCCAGCAGCTTCGCGTCGGTATTGTCGGAGACCCAGTACTTC. The chain recombines TRBV11-2 with TRBJ2-5; D not certain. Germline loops: CDR1 SGHAT, CDR2 FQNNGV. CDR3 size: 15 residues. Trimming stripped 3 bases from V and 5 bases from J, with 16 bases between.

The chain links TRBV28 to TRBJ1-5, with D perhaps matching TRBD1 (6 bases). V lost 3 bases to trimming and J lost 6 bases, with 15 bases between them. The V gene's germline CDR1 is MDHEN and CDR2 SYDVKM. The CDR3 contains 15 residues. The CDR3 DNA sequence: TGTGCCAGCAGTTTGGGCCGGGGGGGCATTCAGCCCCAGCATTTT. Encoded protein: CASSLGRGGIQPQHF.

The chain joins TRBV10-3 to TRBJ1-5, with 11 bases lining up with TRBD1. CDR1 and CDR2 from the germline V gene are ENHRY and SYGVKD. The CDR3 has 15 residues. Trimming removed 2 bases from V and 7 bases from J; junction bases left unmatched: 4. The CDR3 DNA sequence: TGTGCCATCAGTGAGGGACAGGGGGCGGGGCAGCCCCAGCATTTT. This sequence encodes CAISEGQGAGQPQHF.

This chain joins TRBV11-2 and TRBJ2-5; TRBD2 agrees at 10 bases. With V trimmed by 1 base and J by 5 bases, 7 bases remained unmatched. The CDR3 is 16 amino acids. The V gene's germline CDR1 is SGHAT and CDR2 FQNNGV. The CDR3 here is CASSLVGLAGVETQYF. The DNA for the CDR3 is TGTGCCAGCAGCTTAGTGGGTCTAGCGGGGGTGGAGACCCAGTACTTC.

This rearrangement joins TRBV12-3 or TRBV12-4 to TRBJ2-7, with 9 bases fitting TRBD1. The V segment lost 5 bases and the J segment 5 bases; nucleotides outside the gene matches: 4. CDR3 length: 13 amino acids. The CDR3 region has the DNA TGTGCCAGCAGTGGGACAGGGATCGACGAGCAGTACTTC. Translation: CASSGTGIDEQYF.

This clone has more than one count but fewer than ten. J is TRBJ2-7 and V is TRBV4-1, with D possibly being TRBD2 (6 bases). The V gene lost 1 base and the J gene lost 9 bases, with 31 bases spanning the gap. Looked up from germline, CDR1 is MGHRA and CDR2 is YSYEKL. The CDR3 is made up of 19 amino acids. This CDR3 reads CASSQVIEIRDSSRNGQYF. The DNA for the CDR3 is TGCGCCAGCAGCCAAGTGATAGAGATACGGGACTCCAGCCGGAACGGGCAGTACTTC.